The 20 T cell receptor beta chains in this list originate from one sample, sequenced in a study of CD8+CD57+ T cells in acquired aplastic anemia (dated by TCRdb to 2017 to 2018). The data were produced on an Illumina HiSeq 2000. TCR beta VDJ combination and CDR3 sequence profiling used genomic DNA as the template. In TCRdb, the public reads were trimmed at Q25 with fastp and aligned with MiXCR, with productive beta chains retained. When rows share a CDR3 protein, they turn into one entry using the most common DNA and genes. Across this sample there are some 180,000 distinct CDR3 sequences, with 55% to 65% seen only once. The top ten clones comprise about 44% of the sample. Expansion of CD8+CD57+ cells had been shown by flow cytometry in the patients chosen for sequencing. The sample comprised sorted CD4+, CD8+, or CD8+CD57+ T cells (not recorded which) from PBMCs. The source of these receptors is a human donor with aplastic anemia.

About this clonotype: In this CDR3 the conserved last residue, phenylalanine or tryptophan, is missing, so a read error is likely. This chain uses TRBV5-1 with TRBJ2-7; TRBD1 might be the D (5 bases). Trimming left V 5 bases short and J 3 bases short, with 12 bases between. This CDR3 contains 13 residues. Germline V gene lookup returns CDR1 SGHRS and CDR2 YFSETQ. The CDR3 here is CASRQAGFYEQYC. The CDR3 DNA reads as TGCGCCAGCAGACAAGCAGGGTTCTACGAGCAGTACTGC.

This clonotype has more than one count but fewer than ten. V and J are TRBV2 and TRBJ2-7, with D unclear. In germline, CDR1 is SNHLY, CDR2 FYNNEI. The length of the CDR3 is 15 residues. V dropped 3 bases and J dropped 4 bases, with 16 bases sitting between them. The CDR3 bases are TGTGCCAGCAGTGACGCGGTGGGTGGCAGGTACGAGCAGTACTTC. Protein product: CASSDAVGGRYEQYF.

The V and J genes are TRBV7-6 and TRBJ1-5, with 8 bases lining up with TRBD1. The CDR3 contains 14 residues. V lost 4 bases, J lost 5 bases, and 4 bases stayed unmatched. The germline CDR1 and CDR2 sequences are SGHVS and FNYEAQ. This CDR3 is CASSYGQGDQPQHF. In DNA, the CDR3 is TGTGCCAGCAGCTATGGACAGGGAGATCAGCCCCAGCATTTT.

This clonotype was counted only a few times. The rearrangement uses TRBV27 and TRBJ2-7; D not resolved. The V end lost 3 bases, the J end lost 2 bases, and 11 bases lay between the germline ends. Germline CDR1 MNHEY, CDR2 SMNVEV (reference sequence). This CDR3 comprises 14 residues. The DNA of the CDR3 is TGTGCCAGCAGTTTTGGTAGGCCCCCCTACGAGCAGTACTTC. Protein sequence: CASSFGRPPYEQYF.

CDR3 coding DNA: TGTGCCAGCAGTGAAGTATATGGGGATGAGCAGTTCTTC. Protein product: CASSEVYGDEQFF. This rearrangement joins TRBV2 to TRBJ2-1, with D hard to call. Trimming shortened V by 1 base and J by 8 bases, and 9 bases separated the two germline ends. The CDR3 is made up of 13 amino acids. The germline V gene has CDR1 SNHLY and CDR2 FYNNEI.

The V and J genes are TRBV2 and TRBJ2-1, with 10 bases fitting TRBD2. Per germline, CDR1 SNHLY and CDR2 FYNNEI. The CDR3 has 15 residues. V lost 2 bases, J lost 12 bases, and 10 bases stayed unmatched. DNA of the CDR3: TGTGCCAGCAGTGAATGGGCTAGCGGGGGCACCAGGCAGTTCTTC. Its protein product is CASSEWASGGTRQFF.

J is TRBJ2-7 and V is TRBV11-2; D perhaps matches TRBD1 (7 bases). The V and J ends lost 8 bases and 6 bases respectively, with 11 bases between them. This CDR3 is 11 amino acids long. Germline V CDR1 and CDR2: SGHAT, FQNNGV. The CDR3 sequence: CASQGGSEQYF. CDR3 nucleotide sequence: TGTGCCAGCCAGGGGGGCAGCGAGCAGTACTTC.

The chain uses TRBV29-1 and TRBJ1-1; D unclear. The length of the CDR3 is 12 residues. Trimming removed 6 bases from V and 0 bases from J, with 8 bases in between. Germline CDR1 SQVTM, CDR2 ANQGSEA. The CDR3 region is CSVAQVNTEAFF. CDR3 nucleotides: TGCAGCGTCGCCCAAGTGAACACTGAAGCTTTCTTT. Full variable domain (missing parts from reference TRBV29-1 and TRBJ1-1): SAVISQKPSRDICQRGTSLTIQCQVDSQVTMMFWYRQQPGQSLTLIATANQGSEATYESGFVIDKFPISRPNLTFSTLTVSNMSPEDSSIYLCSVAQVNTEAFFGQGTRLTVV.

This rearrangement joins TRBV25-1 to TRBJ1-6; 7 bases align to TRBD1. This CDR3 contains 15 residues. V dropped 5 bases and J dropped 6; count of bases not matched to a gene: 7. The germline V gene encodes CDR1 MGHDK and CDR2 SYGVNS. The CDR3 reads CASSPRGHSNSPLHF. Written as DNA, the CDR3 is TGTGCCAGCAGTCCTAGGGGGCATAGTAATTCACCCCTCCACTTT.

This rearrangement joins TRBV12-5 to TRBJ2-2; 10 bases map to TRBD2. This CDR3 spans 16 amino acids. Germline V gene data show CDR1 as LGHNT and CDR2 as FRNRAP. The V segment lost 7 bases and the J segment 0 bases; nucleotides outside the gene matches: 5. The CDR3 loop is CASVPTSGANTGELFF. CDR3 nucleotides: TGTGCTAGTGTCCCCACTAGCGGGGCGAACACCGGGGAGCTGTTTTTT.

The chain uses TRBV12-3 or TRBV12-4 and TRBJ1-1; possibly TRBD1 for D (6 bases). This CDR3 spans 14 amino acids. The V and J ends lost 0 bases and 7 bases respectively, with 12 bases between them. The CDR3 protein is CASSLARGRSEAFF. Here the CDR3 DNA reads TGTGCCAGCAGTTTAGCCCGGGGGCGGAGTGAAGCTTTCTTT.

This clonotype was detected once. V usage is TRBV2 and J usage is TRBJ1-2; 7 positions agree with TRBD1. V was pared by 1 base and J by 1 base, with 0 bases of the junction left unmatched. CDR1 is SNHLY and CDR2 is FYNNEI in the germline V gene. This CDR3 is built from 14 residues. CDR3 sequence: CASSEDRGNYGYTF. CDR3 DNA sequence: TGTGCCAGCAGTGAAGACAGGGGTAACTATGGCTACACCTTC.

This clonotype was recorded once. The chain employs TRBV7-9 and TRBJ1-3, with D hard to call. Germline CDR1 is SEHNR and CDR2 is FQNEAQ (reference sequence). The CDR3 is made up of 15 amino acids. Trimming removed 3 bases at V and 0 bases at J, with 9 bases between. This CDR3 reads CASSLEKSSGNTIYF. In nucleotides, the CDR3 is TGTGCCAGCAGCTTGGAGAAATCCTCTGGAAACACCATATATTTT. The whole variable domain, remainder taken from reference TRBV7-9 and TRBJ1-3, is DTGVSQNPRHKITKRGQNVTFRCDPISEHNRLYWYRQTLGQGPEFLTYFQNEAQLEKSRLLSDRFSAERPKGSFSTLEIQRTEQGDSAMYLCASSLEKSSGNTIYFGEGSWLTVV.

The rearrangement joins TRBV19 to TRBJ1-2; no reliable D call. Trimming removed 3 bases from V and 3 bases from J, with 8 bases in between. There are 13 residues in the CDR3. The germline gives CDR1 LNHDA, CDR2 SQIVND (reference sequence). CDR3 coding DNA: TGTGCCAGTAGTATTGGCCGGGACTATGGCTACACCTTC. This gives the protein CASSIGRDYGYTF.

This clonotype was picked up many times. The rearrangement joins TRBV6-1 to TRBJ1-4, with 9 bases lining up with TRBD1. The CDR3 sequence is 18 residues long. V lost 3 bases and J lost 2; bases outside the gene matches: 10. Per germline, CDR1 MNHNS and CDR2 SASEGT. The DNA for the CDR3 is TGTGCCAGCAGTGAGTCGACAGGGGGAAGGTGGACTAATGAAAAACTGTTTTTT. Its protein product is CASSESTGGRWTNEKLFF.

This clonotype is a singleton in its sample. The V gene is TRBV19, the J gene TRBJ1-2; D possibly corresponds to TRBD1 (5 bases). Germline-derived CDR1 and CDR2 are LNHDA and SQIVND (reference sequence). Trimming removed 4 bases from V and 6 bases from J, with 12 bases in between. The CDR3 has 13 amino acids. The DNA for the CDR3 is TGTGCCAGTAGTACTATCCTGGGGGATGGCTACACCTTC. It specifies CASSTILGDGYTF.

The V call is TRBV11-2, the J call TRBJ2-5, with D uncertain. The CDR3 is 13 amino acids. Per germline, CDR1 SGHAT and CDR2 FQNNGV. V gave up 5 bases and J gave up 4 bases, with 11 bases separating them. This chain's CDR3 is CASSTGPTETQYF. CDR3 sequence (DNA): TGTGCCAGCAGCACCGGGCCCACAGAGACCCAGTACTTC. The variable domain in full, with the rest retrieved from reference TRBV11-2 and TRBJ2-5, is EAGVAQSPRYKIIEKRQSVAFWCNPISGHATLYWYQQILGQGPKLLIQFQNNGVVDDSQLPKDRFSAERLKGVDSTLKIQPAKLEDSAVYLCASSTGPTETQYFGPGTRLLVL.

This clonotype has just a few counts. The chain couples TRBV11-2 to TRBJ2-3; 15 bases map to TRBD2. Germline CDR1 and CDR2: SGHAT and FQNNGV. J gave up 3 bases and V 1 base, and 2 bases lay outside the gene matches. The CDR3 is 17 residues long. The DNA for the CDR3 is TGTGCCAGCAGCTTAGGAGGACTAGCGGGAGGGACAGATACGCAGTATTTT. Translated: CASSLGGLAGGTDTQYF.

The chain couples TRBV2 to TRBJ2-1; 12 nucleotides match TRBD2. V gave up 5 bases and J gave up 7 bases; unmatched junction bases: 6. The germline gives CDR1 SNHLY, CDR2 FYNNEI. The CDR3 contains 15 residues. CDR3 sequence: CASSQTSGSGNEQFF. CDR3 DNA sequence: TGTGCCAGCAGTCAGACTAGCGGGAGTGGAAATGAGCAGTTCTTC. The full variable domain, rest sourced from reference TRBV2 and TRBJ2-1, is EPEVTQTPSHQVTQMGQEVILRCVPISNHLYFYWYRQILGQKVEFLVSFYNNEISEKSEIFDDQFSVERPDGSNFTLKIRSTKLEDSAMYFCASSQTSGSGNEQFFGPGTRLTVL.

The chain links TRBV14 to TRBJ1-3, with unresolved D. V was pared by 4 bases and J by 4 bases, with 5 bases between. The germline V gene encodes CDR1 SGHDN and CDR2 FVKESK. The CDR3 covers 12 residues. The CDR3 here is CASSRSGNTIYF. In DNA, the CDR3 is TGTGCCAGCAGCCGATCGGGAAACACCATATATTTT.